This paragraph covers one TCR beta chain sequence. No antigen is known for it. Base qualities were left out, and no much larger clone turns up one base away. The data derive from a study of PD-1 blockade in classical Hodgkin lymphoma (dated by TCRdb to 2020 to 2022). About the full investigation: Nivolumab dosing was 3 mg/kg intravenously every 2 weeks, continuing until either disease progression or unacceptable toxicity. To define a peripheral blood immune signature of response to PD-1 blockade in classical Hodgkin lymphoma, the study combined TCR beta sequencing with CyTOF.

What the research found in general, with its limitations: Diversity was lower in patients who began nivolumab less than 1 year after ASCT, so these patients were left out of later analyses to avoid confounding by immune reconstitution. CD4+ but not CD8+ TCR diversity rose significantly by C4D1 (p=0.0027 vs p=0.16), most apparent in complete responders (p=0.02). Baseline TCR diversity was reported as lower in newly diagnosed patients than in healthy donors, and lower still in relapsed/refractory patients. Baseline diversity similar to that of newly diagnosed patients was observed in trial patients achieving complete response, whereas significantly lower diversity was observed in partial responders and progressors. Only a single clinical trial cohort was studied, and what caused the repertoire differences, possibly disease activity or prior therapy, remained undefined.

The Qiagen DNeasy kit was used to extract genomic DNA both from unsorted PBMCs and from the negatively selected CD4+ and CD8+ fractions. Amplification of TCR beta CDR3 regions was done by immunoSEQ multiplex PCR with primers that anneal to V and J segments. A synthetic immune receptor repertoire was used to minimize amplification bias, and any remaining bias was removed computationally after sequencing. As for how the authors treated the data: Custom Python scripts were used to quantify repertoire diversity as the Shannon entropy index. Unsorted, CD4+ and CD8+ repertoires were examined separately, except in combined analyses, for which CD4+ and CD8+ sequences were merged in silico. Clonal expansion was defined as a frequency increase of at least 2-fold after treatment compared with C1D1, and clones undetected at baseline were assigned a pseudocount of 0.5. Singleton clones were defined as clones with 0 or 1 copy at C1D1, and non-singleton clones were defined as clones with 2 or more copies. Clones expanded in unsorted samples were assigned a CD4+, CD8+ or unknown annotation through matching of protein sequences in sorted samples from the same patient. Wilcoxon tests on paired samples were used to test diversity changes from C1D1 to C4D1. TCRdb mirrors the immuneACCESS table, restricted to in-frame sequences. Some clones are absent from its copies; in checked studies, under half trace to an unresolved V gene, and the reason for the others is unknown. V, J and clone size are those of that table, while D and trimming were read from the DNA. The table for this sample lists tens of thousands of clones; roughly nine tenths of them were counted only once. The ten largest clones capture about 15% of the sample.

The time point label of this sample denotes: cycle 1 day 1 (C1D1), immediately before nivolumab initiation. Relapse after autologous stem cell transplantation had occurred in all trial patients, and cohorts A, B and C were distinguished by prior brentuximab vedotin exposure. The trial cohort comprised a few dozen patients with relapsed/refractory classical Hodgkin lymphoma whose best overall responses were complete response, partial response or progressive disease. Trial patients were treated with single-agent nivolumab in the multi-cohort phase II CheckMate 205 trial. Best overall response was determined by an independent review committee according to the 2007 International Working Group response criteria. Trial PBMCs were collected just before the start of nivolumab (C1D1) and during therapy at cycle 2 day 1 and cycle 4 day 1. Peripheral blood was collected in 8 mL Vacutainer Cell Preparation Tubes, from which PBMCs were isolated by centrifugation and then cryopreserved.

This clonotype was sampled from a human donor with classical Hodgkin lymphoma. Sequencing was performed on peripheral blood mononuclear cells (PBMCs), taken at baseline.

CDR3 protein: CASSYIRPYEQYF. The nucleotides are TGTGCCAGCAGTTATATACGTCCCTACGAGCAGTACTTC. The chain is made from TRBV13 and TRBJ2-7; the D gene identity is not certain. From the cysteine up to the phenylalanine, the CDR3 has a length of 13 residues. Just the 39-base CDR3 DNA is kept, in frame starting at base 1. In the germline V gene (reference sequence), CDR1 corresponds to PRHDT and CDR2 to FYEKMQ. The trim is 6 bases for V and 2 bases for J, with a gap of 11 bases between the germline ends.